These T cell receptor beta chains were read from a single sample in a study of blood T cells in healthy people across ages. A single record per CDR3 protein comes from TCRdb applying MiXCR to the 5' RACE reads. The sample contains approximately 350,000 distinct CDR3 sequences, 45% to 65% of which appear only once. Material for sequencing was blood. Receptors originate from a man in his 60s in good health. Both conserved end residues are part of each CDR3. A D gene is named only where the DNA matches it firmly. Expanded clones get a size class; other rows say once, few or many, or leave the size out.

V gene,clone size,D gene,J gene,CDR3 protein,CDR3 DNA
TRBV10-3,NA,TRBD1,TRBJ2-3,CAIGQGVDTQYF,TGTGCCATCGGACAGGGGGTAGATACGCAGTATTTT
TRBV5-4,many,TRBD1,TRBJ1-2,CASSSRGQGFPPYGYTF,TGTGCCAGCAGCTCAAGGGGACAGGGGTTTCCTCCCTATGGCTACACCTTC
TRBV11-2,NA,NA,TRBJ2-3,CASSLTHTDTQYF,TGTGCCAGCAGCTTAACTCACACAGATACGCAGTATTTT
TRBV29-1,once,NA,TRBJ2-1,CSGGTWNEQFF,TGCAGCGGCGGGACCTGGAATGAGCAGTTCTTC
TRBV12-3/TRBV12-4,many,NA,TRBJ1-2,CASSGEIARGYGYTF,TGTGCCAGCAGTGGGGAGATCGCCAGGGGCTATGGCTACACCTTC
TRBV27,NA,TRBD2,TRBJ2-3,CASSPFGLAGYSTDTQYF,TGTGCCAGCAGTCCTTTCGGACTAGCGGGATACAGCACAGATACGCAGTATTTT
TRBV6-6,NA,NA,TRBJ1-2,CASSTGGGYTF,TGTGCCAGCAGTACGGGGGGAGGCTACACCTTC
TRBV3-1,once,NA,TRBJ2-5,CASRVRETQYF,TGTGCCAGCAGAGTGCGAGAGACCCAGTACTTC
TRBV12-3/TRBV12-4,NA,NA,TRBJ1-2,CASSTQLGTSGYTF,TGTGCCAGCAGTACCCAGTTAGGGACCAGTGGCTACACCTTC
TRBV7-2,many,TRBD2,TRBJ2-3,CASSLLAAGGLDTQYF,TGTGCCAGCAGCTTATTGGCTGCGGGGGGGCTTGATACGCAGTATTTT
TRBV28,NA,NA,TRBJ2-1,CASSHESEQFF,TGTGCCAGCAGTCATGAATCTGAGCAGTTCTTC
TRBV6-5,NA,NA,TRBJ1-2,CASGPATVNYGYTF,TGTGCCAGCGGCCCCGCGACAGTTAACTATGGCTACACCTTC
TRBV7-2,NA,TRBD2,TRBJ2-3,CASSFLAGGITDTQYF,TGTGCCAGCAGCTTCCTAGCGGGGGGGATCACAGATACGCAGTATTTT
TRBV6-6,NA,NA,TRBJ2-3,CASRPPPPSTDTQYF,TGTGCCAGCAGGCCCCCTCCGCCGAGCACAGATACGCAGTATTTT
TRBV28,NA,TRBD1,TRBJ2-7,CASSPWTGNEQYF,TGTGCCAGCAGTCCATGGACAGGGAACGAGCAGTACTTC
TRBV20-1,NA,TRBD2,TRBJ2-5,CSAPSSGARETQYF,TGCAGTGCTCCGTCGAGCGGGGCGAGAGAGACCCAGTACTTC
TRBV12-3/TRBV12-4,few,NA,TRBJ2-3,CASSFLAPDTQYF,TGTGCCAGCAGTTTTCTGGCTCCAGATACGCAGTATTTT
TRBV27,few,TRBD2,TRBJ2-7,CASTTSGRDEQYF,TGTGCCAGCACAACTAGCGGGAGGGATGAGCAGTACTTC
TRBV11-2,few,TRBD1,TRBJ2-7,CASSWTGAPFEQYF,TGTGCCAGCAGCTGGACAGGGGCCCCTTTTGAGCAGTACTTC
TRBV19,NA,NA,TRBJ2-5,CASSIVGGEETQYF,TGTGCCAGTAGTATAGTGGGCGGAGAAGAGACCCAGTACTTC
TRBV6-2/TRBV6-3,once,TRBD2,TRBJ2-7,CASSSRLAGLYEQYF,TGTGCCAGCAGTTCGCGACTAGCGGGCCTCTACGAGCAGTACTTC
TRBV2,NA,TRBD1,TRBJ1-1,CASSFRGQGGTEAFF,TGTGCCAGCAGCTTTCGCGGACAGGGCGGCACTGAAGCTTTCTTT
TRBV29-1,NA,TRBD1,TRBJ2-6,CSVSGTDSGANVLTF,TGCAGCGTCTCCGGGACAGACTCTGGGGCCAACGTCCTGACTTTC
TRBV29-1,NA,NA,TRBJ2-4,CSVVAPPKNIQYF,TGCAGCGTTGTTGCCCCCCCCAAAAACATTCAGTACTTC
TRBV27,many,TRBD2,TRBJ2-3,CASSFLTSGRRADTQYF,TGTGCCAGCAGTTTCCTAACTAGCGGGAGAAGAGCAGATACGCAGTATTTT
TRBV9,NA,NA,TRBJ2-3,CASSVALPDTQYF,TGTGCCAGCAGCGTAGCTCTCCCAGATACGCAGTATTTT
TRBV6-5,NA,TRBD2,TRBJ2-1,CASSSSGGAGNEQFF,TGTGCCAGCAGTTCTAGCGGGGGGGCCGGGAATGAGCAGTTCTTC
TRBV5-1,NA,TRBD2,TRBJ2-7,CASSLDTSGARTSYEQYF,TGCGCCAGCAGCTTAGATACTAGCGGGGCCAGGACATCCTACGAGCAGTACTTC
TRBV12-3/TRBV12-4,NA,NA,TRBJ1-2,CASSRSGGNYGYTF,TGTGCCAGCAGTCGGTCGGGGGGAAACTATGGCTACACCTTC
TRBV12-3/TRBV12-4,NA,NA,TRBJ2-5,CASSLRVTQYF,TGTGCCAGCAGTTTACGGGTGACCCAGTACTTC
TRBV20-1,few,TRBD1,TRBJ2-7,CSQGQGRYEQYF,TGCAGCCAGGGACAGGGGCGTTACGAGCAGTACTTC
TRBV19,NA,TRBD1,TRBJ2-1,CASSPRTGGAHNEQFF,TGTGCCAGTAGCCCACGGACAGGGGGGGCTCACAATGAGCAGTTCTTC